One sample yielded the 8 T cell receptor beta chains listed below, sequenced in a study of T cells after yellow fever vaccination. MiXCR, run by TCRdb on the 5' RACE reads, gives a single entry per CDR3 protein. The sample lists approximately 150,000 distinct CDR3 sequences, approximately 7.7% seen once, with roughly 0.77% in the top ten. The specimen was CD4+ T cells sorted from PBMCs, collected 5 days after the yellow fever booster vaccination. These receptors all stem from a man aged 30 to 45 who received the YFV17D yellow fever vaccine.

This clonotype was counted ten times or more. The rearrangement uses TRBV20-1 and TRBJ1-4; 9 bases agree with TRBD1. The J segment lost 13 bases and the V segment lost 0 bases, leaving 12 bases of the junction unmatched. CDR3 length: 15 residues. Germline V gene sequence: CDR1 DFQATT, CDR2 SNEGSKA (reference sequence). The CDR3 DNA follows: TGCAGTGCTAGAGATCCTACAGGGGGCCCGACAGGACTGTTTTTT. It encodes CSARDPTGGPTGLFF.

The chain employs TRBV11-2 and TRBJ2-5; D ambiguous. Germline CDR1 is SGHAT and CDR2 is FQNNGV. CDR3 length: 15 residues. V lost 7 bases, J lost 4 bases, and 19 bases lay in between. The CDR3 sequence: CASISSPGLGETQYF. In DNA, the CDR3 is TGTGCCAGCATCTCCTCCCCCGGTTTGGGAGAGACCCAGTACTTC.

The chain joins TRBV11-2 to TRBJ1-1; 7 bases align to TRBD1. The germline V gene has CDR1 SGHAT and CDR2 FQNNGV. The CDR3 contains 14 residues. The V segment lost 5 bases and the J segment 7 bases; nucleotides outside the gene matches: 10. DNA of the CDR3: TGTGCCAGCAGCCTTCCCGGGACAGACTTTGAAGCTTTCTTT. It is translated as CASSLPGTDFEAFF.

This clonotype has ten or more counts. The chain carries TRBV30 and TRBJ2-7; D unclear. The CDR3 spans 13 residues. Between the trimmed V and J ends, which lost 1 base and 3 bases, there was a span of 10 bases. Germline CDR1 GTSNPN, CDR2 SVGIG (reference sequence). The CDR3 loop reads CAWSGTNGYEQYF. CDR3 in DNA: TGTGCCTGGAGTGGTACAAACGGCTACGAGCAGTACTTC.

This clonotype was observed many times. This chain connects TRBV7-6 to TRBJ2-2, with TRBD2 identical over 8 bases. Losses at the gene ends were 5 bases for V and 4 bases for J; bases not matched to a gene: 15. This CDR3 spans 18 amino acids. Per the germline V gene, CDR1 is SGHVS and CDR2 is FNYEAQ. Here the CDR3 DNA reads TGTGCCAGCAGCGCTCGGGGGGGGCTCCTAACGGGCACCGGGGAGCTGTTTTTT. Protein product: CASSARGGLLTGTGELFF.

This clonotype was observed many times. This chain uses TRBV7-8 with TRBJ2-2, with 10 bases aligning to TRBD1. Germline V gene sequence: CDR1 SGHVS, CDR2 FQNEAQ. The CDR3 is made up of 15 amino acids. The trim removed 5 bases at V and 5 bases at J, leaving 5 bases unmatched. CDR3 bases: TGTGCCAGCAGCCGAGACAGGGGGCGAACCGGGGAGCTGTTTTTT. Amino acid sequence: CASSRDRGRTGELFF.

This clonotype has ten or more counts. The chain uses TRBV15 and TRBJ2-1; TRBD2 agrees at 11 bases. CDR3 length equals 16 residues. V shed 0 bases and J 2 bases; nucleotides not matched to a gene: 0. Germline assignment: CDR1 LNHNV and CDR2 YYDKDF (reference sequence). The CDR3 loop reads CATSRELAGAYNEQFF. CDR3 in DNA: TGTGCCACCAGCAGAGAACTAGCGGGAGCCTACAATGAGCAGTTCTTC.

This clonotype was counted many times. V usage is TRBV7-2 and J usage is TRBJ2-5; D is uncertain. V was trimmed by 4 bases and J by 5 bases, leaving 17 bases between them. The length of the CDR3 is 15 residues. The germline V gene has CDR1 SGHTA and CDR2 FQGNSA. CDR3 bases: TGTGCCAGCAGCTCGGCTTTTCGAGGATCGGAGACCCAGTACTTC. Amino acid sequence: CASSSAFRGSETQYF.